This T cell receptor (beta chain) was sequenced in a study of OX40 agonist ivuxolimab in advanced cancers. Between the trimmed V and J ends, which lost 2 bases and 0 bases, there was a span of 7 bases. The CDR3 covers 14 residues. From germline, CDR1 is GTSNPN and CDR2 SVGIG (reference sequence). The protocol was immunoSEQ multiplex PCR, while the TCRdb copy is restricted to in-frame clones and leaves out a portion. Among about 67,000 clones listed, roughly 85% were seen once. Concerning this clone itself: What it binds is not known.

Findings of the study overall: Nonresponders included some who also had low normalized T-cell clonal expansion.

This TCR was sampled from an adult with an advanced solid tumor such as melanoma, head and neck, liver or kidney cancer. Here the sequenced sample was CD4+ or CD8+ T cells sorted from blood, taken in a trial of the OX40 agonist ivuxolimab. The chain carries TRBV30 and TRBJ1-4; D ambiguous. CDR3 residues: CAWSFQATNEKLFF. CDR3 bases: TGTGCCTGGAGTTTTCAGGCAACTAATGAAAAACTGTTTTTT.